These 18 T cell receptor beta chains share one sample of origin, sequenced in a study of blood T cell repertoires in COVID-19. The repertoire was sequenced with immunoSEQ multiplex PCR; TCRdb's copy has only in-frame clones and lacks some. The data hold over 100,000 clones, with about 85% observed a single time. Specimen: peripheral blood. These receptor sequences come from a man aged 80 or over with acute or convalescent COVID-19.

The chain is built from TRBV6-6 and TRBJ2-1, with 8 bases matching TRBD2. Trimming at V came to 5 bases and at J to 7 bases, leaving 7 bases not matched to a gene. Per germline, CDR1 MNHNY and CDR2 SVGAGI (reference sequence). The CDR3 totals 14 residues. In nucleotides, the CDR3 is TGTGCCAGCAGTCCCCGACTAGCGAGGAATGAGCAGTTCTTC. This translates into CASSPRLARNEQFF.

This clone appeared many times. The CDR3 loop reads CASGLVHPGGLNQPQHF. The CDR3 DNA reads TGTGCTAGTGGTTTGGTACACCCAGGGGGCTTGAACCAGCCCCAGCATTTT. This chain uses TRBV12-5 with TRBJ1-5, with 8 bases that match TRBD1. The V and J ends lost 0 bases and 7 bases, in that order; junction bases with no gene match: 11. The germline CDR1 and CDR2 sequences are LGHNT and FRNRAP. The CDR3 has 17 amino acids.

The chain is built from TRBV7-2 and TRBJ1-5, with D tentatively TRBD1 (6 bases). This CDR3 region has 15 residues. CDR1 is SGHTA, CDR2 FQGNSA, per germline. Trimming left V 5 bases short and J 5 bases short, with 16 bases between. As DNA, the CDR3 is TGTGCCAGCAGCCCCCGGGGGGCTGGGGATCAGCCCCAGCATTTT. Protein sequence: CASSPRGAGDQPQHF.

The chain uses TRBV10-3 and TRBJ2-7, with TRBD2 matching 9 bases. Germline values: CDR1 ENHRY, CDR2 SYGVKD. After removal of 0 bases from V and 2 bases from J, the junction contained 5 bases not matched to a gene. The CDR3 consists of 16 residues. CDR3 sequence reads: CAISESASGDPYEQYF. The CDR3 DNA sequence: TGTGCCATCAGTGAGTCGGCTAGCGGGGACCCCTACGAGCAGTACTTC.

This chain joins TRBV7-9 and TRBJ2-6; 9 bases match TRBD1. Germline V lookup: CDR1 SEHNR, CDR2 FQNEAQ (reference sequence). CDR3 length equals 17 residues. The junction had 8 bases not matched to a gene; V was cut back by 5 bases and J by 3 bases. The CDR3: CASSDRGVTLGANVLTF. The CDR3 DNA reads TGTGCCAGCAGCGACAGGGGGGTGACTCTTGGGGCCAACGTCCTGACTTTC.

The chain employs TRBV24-1 and TRBJ2-1; 8 bases align to TRBD2. V trimming: 3 bases; J trimming: 10 bases; junction bases outside the gene matches: 10. This CDR3 has 15 amino acids. Germline CDR1 reads KGHDR; CDR2 reads SFDVKD. The CDR3, as DNA: TGTGCCACCAGTGATCCGGCCGGGACTAGGGACGAGCAGTTCTTC. Its translation is CATSDPAGTRDEQFF.

The chain combines TRBV18 with TRBJ1-2; no clear D. V dropped 0 bases and J dropped 8 bases, with 10 bases sitting between them. From germline, CDR1 is KGHSH and CDR2 LQKENI. The CDR3 extends over 13 amino acids. CDR3 residues: CASSPPGTGGYTF. The CDR3 bases are TGTGCCAGCTCACCACCGGGCACGGGAGGCTACACCTTC.

This chain joins TRBV12-1 and TRBJ2-5; TRBD2, as called in the table, went unchecked against the DNA. TRBV12-1 is reported as a pseudogene. The CDR3 runs to 19 residues. CDR3 sequence: CASSFNSWRLAGDQETQYF. In nucleotides, the CDR3 is TGTGCCAGCAGCTTTAATAGTTGGCGGCTAGCGGGGGATCAAGAGACCCAGTACTTC.

The chain combines TRBV6-4 with TRBJ2-2, with a tentative D call TRBD2 (5 bases). CDR1 is MRHNA and CDR2 is SNTAGT in the germline V gene. The CDR3 contains 14 residues. Trimming took 6 bases from V and 2 from J, leaving 10 bases between them. The chain's CDR3 is CASRRESNTGELFF. Written as DNA, the CDR3 is TGTGCCAGCAGGAGGGAGTCTAACACCGGGGAGCTGTTTTTT.

The V and J genes are TRBV6-1 and TRBJ1-3; D is unresolved. Trimming pared 2 bases from V and 4 bases from J, leaving 12 bases between. Germline V gene data show CDR1 as MNHNS and CDR2 as SASEGT. The CDR3 consists of 15 residues. CDR3 nucleotide sequence: TGTGCCAGCAGTGAATTGAGGGCAGTCGGAAACACCATATATTTT. Protein product: CASSELRAVGNTIYF.

V is TRBV6-5 and J is TRBJ1-1; D gene ambiguous. The CDR3 covers 12 residues. Germline V gene sequence: CDR1 MNHEY, CDR2 SVGAGI. Trimming removed 8 bases from V and 0 bases from J, with 7 bases in between. The CDR3 DNA is TGTGCCAGCCGAACAGTGAACACTGAAGCTTTCTTT. This sequence encodes CASRTVNTEAFF.

V usage is TRBV2 and J usage is TRBJ2-3, with 8 positions matching TRBD2. Germline V CDR1 and CDR2: SNHLY, FYNNEI. There are 16 residues in the CDR3. V lost 1 base and J lost 5; bases outside the gene matches: 8. The CDR3 DNA reads TGTGCCAGCAGTGAAGGGGGACTAGGGGGAGGAGATACGCAGTATTTT. It specifies CASSEGGLGGGDTQYF. The full variable domain, with the rest looked up from reference TRBV2 and TRBJ2-3, is EPEVTQTPSHQVTQMGQEVILRCVPISNHLYFYWYRQILGQKVEFLVSFYNNEISEKSEIFDDQFSVERPDGSNFTLKIRSTKLEDSAMYFCASSEGGLGGGDTQYFGPGTRLTVL.

This clone was found once. This chain uses TRBV5-6 with TRBJ1-5, with 7 bases that match TRBD1. The V and J ends lost 3 bases and 0 bases, in that order; junction bases with no gene match: 6. CDR1 is SGHDT and CDR2 is YYEEEE in the germline V gene. The CDR3 is made up of 16 amino acids. The CDR3 bases are TGTGCCAGCAGCTCGGATACAGGGGCTAGCAATCAGCCCCAGCATTTT. Translating gives CASSSDTGASNQPQHF.

The chain carries TRBV4-1 and TRBJ2-7; 9 positions match TRBD2. The CDR3 has 18 residues. V trimming: 4 bases; J trimming: 9 bases; junction bases outside the gene matches: 22. Germline CDR1 reads MGHRA; CDR2 reads YSYEKL. The CDR3 spells CASSPEGHGGGATIRQYF. The CDR3 nucleotides are TGCGCCAGCAGCCCTGAAGGGCATGGCGGGGGGGCGACCATTAGGCAGTACTTC.

In its sample, this clone was seen once. The chain combines TRBV5-1 with TRBJ1-6, with 7 bases that match TRBD1. Looked up from germline, CDR1 is SGHRS and CDR2 is YFSETQ. The CDR3 covers 15 residues. V was pared by 3 bases and J by 10 bases, with 10 bases of the junction left unmatched. The CDR3 DNA sequence: TGCGCCAGCAGCTCGACAGGGCTTAAGGACTCACCCCTCCACTTT. Its protein is CASSSTGLKDSPLHF.

The CDR3 DNA reads TGTGCCAGCAGTGGGTTTAAGGGGTATGGCTACACCTTC. Protein sequence: CASSGFKGYGYTF. V gene TRBV28 combines with J gene TRBJ1-2; D possibly corresponds to TRBD1 (5 bases). Trimming removed 5 bases at V and 5 bases at J, with 12 bases between. The CDR3 spans 13 residues. Germline CDR1 reads MDHEN; CDR2 reads SYDVKM.

In its sample, this clone was seen once. The chain uses TRBV11-2 and TRBJ1-2; no clear D gene. The CDR3 runs to 13 residues. The germline V gene encodes CDR1 SGHAT and CDR2 FQNNGV. The ends were cut back, 0 bases at V and 9 bases at J, with 11 bases in the middle. CDR3 in DNA: TGTGCCAGCAGCTTAGACTCCTTGACAAGCTACACCTTC. Translating gives CASSLDSLTSYTF.

The CDR3 nucleotides are TGTGCCAGCAGCTCTAAAGAGACCCAGTACTTC. The encoded protein is CASSSKETQYF. This chain joins TRBV5-6 and TRBJ2-5, with D unresolved. The V gene's germline CDR1 is SGHDT and CDR2 YYEEEE. Trimming removed 3 bases at V and 3 bases at J, with 3 bases between. This CDR3 is built from 11 residues.